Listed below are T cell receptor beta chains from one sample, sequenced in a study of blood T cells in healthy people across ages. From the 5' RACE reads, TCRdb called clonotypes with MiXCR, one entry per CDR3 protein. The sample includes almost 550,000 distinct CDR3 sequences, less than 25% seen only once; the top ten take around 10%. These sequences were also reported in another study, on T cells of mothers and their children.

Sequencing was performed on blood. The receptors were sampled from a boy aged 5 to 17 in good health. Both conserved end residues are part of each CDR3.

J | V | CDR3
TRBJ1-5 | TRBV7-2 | CASSLERTRDQPQHF
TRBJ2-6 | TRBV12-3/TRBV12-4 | CASSLEAGPGANVLTF
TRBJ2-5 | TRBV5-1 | CASSLGFDQETQYF
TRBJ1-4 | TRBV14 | CASSHTRRASATNKKLFF
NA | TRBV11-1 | CASSRTGTGTYNEQFF
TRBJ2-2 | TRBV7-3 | CASSLQGINTGELFF
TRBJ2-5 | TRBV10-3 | CAISDPLLAGVETQYF
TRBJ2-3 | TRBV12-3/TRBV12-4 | CASSLVSLASTDTQYF
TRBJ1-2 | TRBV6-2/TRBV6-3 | CASRLTGAALSGYTF
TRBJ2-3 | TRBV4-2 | CASSQDPLLRLAHTDTQYF
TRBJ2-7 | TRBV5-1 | CASSPTGTDFYEQYF
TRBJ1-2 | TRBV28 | CASSLLRRSNYGYTF
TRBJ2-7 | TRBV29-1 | CSVEARPYEQYF
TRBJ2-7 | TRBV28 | CASSSSDIDTYEQYF
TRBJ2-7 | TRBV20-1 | CSATGGGKYEQYF
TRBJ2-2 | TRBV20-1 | CSASPGLGGSNTGELFF
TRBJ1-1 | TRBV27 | CASSFAGGPPTEAFF
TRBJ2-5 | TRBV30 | CAWSVRFGETQYF
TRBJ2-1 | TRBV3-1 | CASSPGETWAYNEQFF
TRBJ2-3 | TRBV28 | CASSLTSGSDTQYF
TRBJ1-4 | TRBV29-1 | CSARRADNEKLFF
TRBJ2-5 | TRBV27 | CASSLGTSGRRETQYF
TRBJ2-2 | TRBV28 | CASIPGLADTGELFF
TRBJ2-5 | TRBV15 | CATSRFQETQYF
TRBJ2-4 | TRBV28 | CASSSSNGDSLAKNIQYF
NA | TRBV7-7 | CASSLNPGQGTSETQYF
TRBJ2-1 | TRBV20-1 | CSATSGSRSYNEQFF
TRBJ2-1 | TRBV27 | CASSSYSVDEQFF
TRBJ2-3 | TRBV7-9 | CASSSLSDTQYF
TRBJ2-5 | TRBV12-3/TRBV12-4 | CATAGGGQETQYF
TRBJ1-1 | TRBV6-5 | CASSYWQNTEAFF
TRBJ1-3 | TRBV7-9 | CASSLVRAVGNTIYF
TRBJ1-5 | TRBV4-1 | CASSQVGLNQPQHF
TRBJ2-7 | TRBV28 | CASSLFPGGEQYF
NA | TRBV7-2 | CASSLGRGMEQFF
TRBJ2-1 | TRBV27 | CASGLSAGQGVGEQFF
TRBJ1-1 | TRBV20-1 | CSASLAAEAFF
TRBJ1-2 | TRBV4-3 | CASSQDRTGGGAEGYTF
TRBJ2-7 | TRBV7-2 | CASSLEGSRAYEQYF
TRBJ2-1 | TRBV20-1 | CSARDARDRPWDYNEQFF